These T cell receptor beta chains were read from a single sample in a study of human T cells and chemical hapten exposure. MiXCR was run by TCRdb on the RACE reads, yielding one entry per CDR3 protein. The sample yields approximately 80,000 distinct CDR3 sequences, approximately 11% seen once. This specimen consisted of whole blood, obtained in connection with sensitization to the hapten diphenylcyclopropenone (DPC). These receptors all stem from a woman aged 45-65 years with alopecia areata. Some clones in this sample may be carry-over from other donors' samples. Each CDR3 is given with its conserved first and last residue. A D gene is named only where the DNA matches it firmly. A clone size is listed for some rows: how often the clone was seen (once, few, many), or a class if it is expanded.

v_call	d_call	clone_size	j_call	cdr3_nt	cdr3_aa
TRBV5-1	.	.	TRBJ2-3	TGCGCCAGCAGCTTGGCCGGGGATACGCAGTATTTT	CASSLAGDTQYF
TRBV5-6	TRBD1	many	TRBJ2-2	TGTGCCAGCAGCGCGACAGGGGTTTGGACCGGGGAGCTGTTTTTT	CASSATGVWTGELFF
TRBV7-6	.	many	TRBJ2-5	TGTGCCAGCAGCACCCCGGGGGCCCGCCAAGAGACCCAGTACTTC	CASSTPGARQETQYF
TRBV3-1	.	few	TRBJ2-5	TGTGCCAGCAGCCTCGACTACTTTCAAGAGACCCAGTACTTC	CASSLDYFQETQYF
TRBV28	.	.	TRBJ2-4	TGTGCCAGCAGTTTATGGGAGCTAGCCAAAAACATTCAGTACTTC	CASSLWELAKNIQYF
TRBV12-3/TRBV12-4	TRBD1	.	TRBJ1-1	TGTGCCAGCAGTTTACGGGACAGGGTAAGGACTGAAGCTTTCTTT	CASSLRDRVRTEAFF
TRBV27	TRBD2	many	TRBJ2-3	TGTGCCAGCAGTCTACTAGCGGGAGCCCAAGATACGCAGTATTTT	CASSLLAGAQDTQYF
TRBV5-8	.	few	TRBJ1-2	TGTGCCAGCAGCTTGGGGGTTAAGGGAAAGATTAGCGGCTACACCTTC	CASSLGVKGKISGYTF
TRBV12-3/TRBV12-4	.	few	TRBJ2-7	TGTGCCAGCACTCCTGGTATGAGACTACGGGAGCAGTACTTC	CASTPGMRLREQYF
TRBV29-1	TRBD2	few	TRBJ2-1	TGCAGCGTATGGACTAGCGCATACAATGAGCAGTTCTTC	CSVWTSAYNEQFF
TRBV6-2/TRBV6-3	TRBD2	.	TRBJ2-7	TGTGCCAGCAGTTCCCGCTTCGAGGGGTGGACTAGCGGGAGAGTTTACGAGCAGTACTTC	CASSSRFEGWTSGRVYEQYF
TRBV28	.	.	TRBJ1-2	TGTGCCAGCACCAACATCTGGGGCTACACCTTC	CASTNIWGYTF
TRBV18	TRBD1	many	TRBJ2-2	TGTGCCAGCTCACCCACAGGGGGCGACACCGGGGAGCTGTTTTTT	CASSPTGGDTGELFF
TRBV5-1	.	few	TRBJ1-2	TGCGCCAGCAGCCCGCTCGGGGCAGGGCTCTATGGCTACACCTTC	CASSPLGAGLYGYTF
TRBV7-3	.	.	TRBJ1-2	TGTGCCAGCAGCTCCGGACAGCCCGGATCGGGCTACACCTTC	CASSSGQPGSGYTF
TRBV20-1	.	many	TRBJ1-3	TGCAGTGCTAGCCGGGGGGGTCCTGGAAACACCATATATTTT	CSASRGGPGNTIYF
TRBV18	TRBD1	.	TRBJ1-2	TGTGCCAGCTCACCTAGGGGTCGGAACGACCACATTGTGGGGACAGAGTATGGCTACACCTTC	CASSPRGRNDHIVGTEYGYTF
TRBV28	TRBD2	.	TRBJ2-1	TGTGCCAGCAGTTTTAGGGGACTAGCGGGAGACAATGAGCAGTTCTTC	CASSFRGLAGDNEQFF
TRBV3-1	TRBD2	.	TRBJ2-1	TGTGCCAGCAGCCAAGGGAATAGCGGGGGGACCTACAATGAGCAGTTCTTC	CASSQGNSGGTYNEQFF